This TCR beta chain comes out of a study of shared clonotypes between healthy human individuals. Overall study context: Each donor's CD8 memory used one plate, CD8 naive two, each CD4 subset three.

This clone has just a few counts. Sequenced by immunoSEQ multiplex PCR; TCRdb stores in-frame clones only, minus some. Among 2.3 million or so clones listed, 85% to 95% were seen once. Germline V gives CDR1 MDHEN, CDR2 SYDVKM. Trimming pared 0 bases from V and 1 base from J, leaving 6 bases between. This CDR3 is 14 amino acids long. Input material: naive CD4+ T cells from PBMCs. Regarding subset: CD45RA+ positively selected. This sequence joins TRBV28 and TRBJ1-1; D remains unclear. This clonotype was obtained from a man between 18 and 35 years old in good health. Some clones in this sample may be carry-over from other donors' samples. The CDR3 DNA reads TGTGCCAGCAGTTTATGGGACGGGAACACTGAAGCTTTCTTT. Its protein product is CASSLWDGNTEAFF. The whole variable domain, filled in from reference TRBV28 and TRBJ1-1, reads DVKVTQSSRYLVKRTGEKVFLECVQDMDHENMFWYRQDPGLGLRLIYFSYDVKMKEKGDIPEGYSVSREKKERFSLILESASTNQTSMYLCASSLWDGNTEAFFGQGTRLTVV.